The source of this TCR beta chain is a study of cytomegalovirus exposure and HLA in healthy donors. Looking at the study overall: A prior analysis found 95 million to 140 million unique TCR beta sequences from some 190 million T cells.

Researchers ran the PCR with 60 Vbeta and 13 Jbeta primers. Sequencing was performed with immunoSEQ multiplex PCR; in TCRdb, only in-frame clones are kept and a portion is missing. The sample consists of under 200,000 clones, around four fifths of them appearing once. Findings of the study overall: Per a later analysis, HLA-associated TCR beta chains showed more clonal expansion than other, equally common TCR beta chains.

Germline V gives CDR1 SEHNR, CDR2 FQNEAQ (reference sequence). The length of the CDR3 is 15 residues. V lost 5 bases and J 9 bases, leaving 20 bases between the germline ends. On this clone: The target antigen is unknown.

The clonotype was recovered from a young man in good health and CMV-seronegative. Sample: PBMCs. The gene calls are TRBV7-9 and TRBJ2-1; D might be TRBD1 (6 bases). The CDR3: CASSPGAGRGGEQFF. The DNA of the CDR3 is TGTGCCAGCAGCCCAGGGGCGGGCCGGGGTGGTGAGCAGTTCTTC.